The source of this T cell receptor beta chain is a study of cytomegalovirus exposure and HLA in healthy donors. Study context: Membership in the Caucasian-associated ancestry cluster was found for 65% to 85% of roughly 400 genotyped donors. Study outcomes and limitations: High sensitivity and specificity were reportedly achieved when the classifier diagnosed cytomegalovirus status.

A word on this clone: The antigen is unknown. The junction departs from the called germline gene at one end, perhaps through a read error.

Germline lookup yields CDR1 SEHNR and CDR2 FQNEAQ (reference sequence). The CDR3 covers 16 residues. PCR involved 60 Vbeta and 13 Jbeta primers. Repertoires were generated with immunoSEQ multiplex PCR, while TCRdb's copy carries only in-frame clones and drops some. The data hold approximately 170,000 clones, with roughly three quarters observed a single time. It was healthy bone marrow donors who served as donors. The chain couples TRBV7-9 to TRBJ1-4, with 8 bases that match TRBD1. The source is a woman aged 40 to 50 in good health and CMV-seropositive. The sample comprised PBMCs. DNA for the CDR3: TGTTCCAGCACCGCCAAAGGACAGGGTCCTAATGAAAAACTGTTTTTT. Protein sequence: CSSTAKGQGPNEKLFF. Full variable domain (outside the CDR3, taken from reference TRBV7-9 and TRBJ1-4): DTGVSQNPRHKITKRGQNVTFRCDPISEHNRLYWYRQTLGQGPEFLTYFQNEAQLEKSRLLSDRFSAERPKGSFSTLEIQRTEQGDSAMYLCSSTAKGQGPNEKLFFGSGTQLSVL.